Included here is one T cell receptor beta chain sequence, with context. No antigen is known for it. Patients with uncontrolled infections, other autoimmune diseases, pregnancy or lactation were excluded. Thyroid ultrasound, orbital computed tomography, clinical symptoms, and serum thyroxine and TRAb underpinned diagnoses. Germline CDR1 is DFQATT and CDR2 is SNEGSKA (reference sequence). This CDR3 comprises 17 residues. V lost 5 bases to trimming and J lost 0 bases, with 19 bases between them. This sample is part of a study of T cells in Graves' hyperthyroidism and ophthalmopathy. About the research overall: Initial diagnosis, before any treatment, was when peripheral blood was collected. Overall study results and limits: A model built on 13 V-J features separated ophthalmopathy from stable hyperthyroidism.

Amplified TCR beta CDR3 regions came from RNA transcripts. The HTBI primer set drove a first-round RT-PCR of the TCR CDR3. Each CDR3 protein is one row after TCRdb ran MiXCR on the multiplex PCR reads. The sample carries some 580,000 distinct CDR3 sequences, about 16% recorded once. The receptor comes from a woman aged 40 to 55 with Graves' ophthalmopathy. The specimen was blood. The chain joins TRBV20-1 to TRBJ1-4, with a possible D match to TRBD1 (5 bases). The DNA of the CDR3 is TGCAGTGCTCCTCAGGGACGGCGACCTTCAACTAATGAAAAACTGTTTTTT. Its translation: CSAPQGRRPSTNEKLFF.